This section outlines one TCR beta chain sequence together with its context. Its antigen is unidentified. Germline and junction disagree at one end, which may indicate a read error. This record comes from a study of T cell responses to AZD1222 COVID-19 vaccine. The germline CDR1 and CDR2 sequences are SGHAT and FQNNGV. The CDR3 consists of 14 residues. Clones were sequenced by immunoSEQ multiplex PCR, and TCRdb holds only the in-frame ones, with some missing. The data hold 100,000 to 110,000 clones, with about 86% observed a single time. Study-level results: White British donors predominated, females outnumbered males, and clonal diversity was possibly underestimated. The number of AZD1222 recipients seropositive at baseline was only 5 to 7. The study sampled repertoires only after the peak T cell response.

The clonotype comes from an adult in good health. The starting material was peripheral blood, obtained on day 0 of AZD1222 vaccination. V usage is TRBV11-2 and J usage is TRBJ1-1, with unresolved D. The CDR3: CASSIDRGYTEAFF. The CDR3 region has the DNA TGTGCCAGCAGCATAGATCGGGGATACACTGAAGCTTTCTTT.